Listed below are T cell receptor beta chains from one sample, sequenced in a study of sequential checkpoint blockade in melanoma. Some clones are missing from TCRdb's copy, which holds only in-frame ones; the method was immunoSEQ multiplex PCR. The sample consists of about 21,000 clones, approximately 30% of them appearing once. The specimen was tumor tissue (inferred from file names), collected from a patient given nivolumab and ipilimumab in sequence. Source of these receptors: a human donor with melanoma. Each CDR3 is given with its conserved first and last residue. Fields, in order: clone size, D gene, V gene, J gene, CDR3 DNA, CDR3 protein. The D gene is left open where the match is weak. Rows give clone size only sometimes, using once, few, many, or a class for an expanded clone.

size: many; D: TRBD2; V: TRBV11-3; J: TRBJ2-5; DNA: TGTGCCAGCAGCAGGGGGACTAGCGGGAGCACAGGGGAGACCCAGTACTTC; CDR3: CASSRGTSGSTGETQYF
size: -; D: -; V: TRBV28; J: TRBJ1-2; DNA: TGTGCCAGCAGCCTACAGGGAAGCGATGGCTACACCTTC; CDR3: CASSLQGSDGYTF
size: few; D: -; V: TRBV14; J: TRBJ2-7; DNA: TGTGCCAGCAGCCAAAGTTGGGACTCCTCCTACGAGCAGTACTTC; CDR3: CASSQSWDSSYEQYF
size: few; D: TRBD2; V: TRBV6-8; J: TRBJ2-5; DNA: TGTGCCAGCAGGACGGGACTAGCAGGGGAGACCCAGTACTTC; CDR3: CASRTGLAGETQYF
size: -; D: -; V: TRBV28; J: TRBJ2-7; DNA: TGTGCCAGCAGTTTATCCCAGGGGGGAAACGAGCAGTACTTC; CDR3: CASSLSQGGNEQYF
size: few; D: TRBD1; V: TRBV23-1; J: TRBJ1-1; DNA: TGCGCCAGCAGCCGGACAGGGGAAGGGAACACTGAAGCTTTCTTT; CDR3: CASSRTGEGNTEAFF
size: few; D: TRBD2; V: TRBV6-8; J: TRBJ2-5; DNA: TGTGCCAGCAGTTACTATGGACTAGCGCAACAAGAGACCCAGTACTTC; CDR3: CASSYYGLAQQETQYF
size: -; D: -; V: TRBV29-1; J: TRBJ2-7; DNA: TGCAGCGTGTTTACAGGGTACTACGAGCAGTACTTC; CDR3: CSVFTGYYEQYF
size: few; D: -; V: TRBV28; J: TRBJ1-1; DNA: TGTGCCAGCAGTTCTTTCGTGAACACTGAAGCTTTCTTT; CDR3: CASSSFVNTEAFF
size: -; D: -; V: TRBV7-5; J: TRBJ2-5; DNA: TGTGCCAGCAGCTACGGGGGAGCGGGGGAAGAGACCCAGTACTTC; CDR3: CASSYGGAGEETQYF
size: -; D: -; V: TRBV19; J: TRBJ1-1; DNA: TGTGCCAGTATGGGCTGGAGGAGTGACACTGAAGCTTTCTTT; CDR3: CASMGWRSDTEAFF
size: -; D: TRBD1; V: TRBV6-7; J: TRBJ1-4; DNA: TGTGCCAGCAGTGAAGCGCCTGGACAGGGGGTTGAAAAACTGTTTTTT; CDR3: CASSEAPGQGVEKLFF
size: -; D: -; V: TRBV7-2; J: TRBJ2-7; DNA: TGTGCCAGCAGCTTAACAGGGTATCGCGAGCAGTACTTC; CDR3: CASSLTGYREQYF
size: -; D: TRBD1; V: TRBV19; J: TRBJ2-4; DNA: TGTGCCAGTAGTCCTCAACAGGGGGCGTTGGACATTCAGTACTTC; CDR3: CASSPQQGALDIQYF
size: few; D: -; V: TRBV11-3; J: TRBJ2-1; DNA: TGTGCCAGCAGCTTGCAGGGAAGGGGAGCCTACAATGAGCAGTTCTTC; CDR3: CASSLQGRGAYNEQFF
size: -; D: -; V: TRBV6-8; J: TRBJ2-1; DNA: TGTGCCAGCAGTTTCTCCGTGGGGAATGAGCAGTTCTTC; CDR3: CASSFSVGNEQFF
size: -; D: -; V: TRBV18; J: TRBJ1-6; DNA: TGTGCCAGCTCACCGGACCGGAATTCACCCCTCCACTTT; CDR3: CASSPDRNSPLHF
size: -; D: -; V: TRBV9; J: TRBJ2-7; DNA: TGTGCCAGCAGCCCCGTGGGGGTATCAGGGGAGCAGTACTTC; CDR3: CASSPVGVSGEQYF
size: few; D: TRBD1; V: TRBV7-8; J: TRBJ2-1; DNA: TGTGCCAGCAATACAGGGGGCTACAATGAGCAGTTCTTC; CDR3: CASNTGGYNEQFF
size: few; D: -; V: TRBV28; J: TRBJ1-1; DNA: TGTGCCAGCAGTCCTACAGGGAACACTGAAGCTTTCTTT; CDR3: CASSPTGNTEAFF
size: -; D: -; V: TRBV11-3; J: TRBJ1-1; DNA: TGTGCCAGCAGCTTTCAGCAGGCTATGAACACTGAAGCTTTCTTT; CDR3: CASSFQQAMNTEAFF
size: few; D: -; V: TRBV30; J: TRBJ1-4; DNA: TGTGCCTGGAGTTTCACGGGGGGTCTTGATGAAAAACTGTTTTTT; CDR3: CAWSFTGGLDEKLFF
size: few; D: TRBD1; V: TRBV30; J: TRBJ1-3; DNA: TGTGCCTCCGCGGGACAGCTCTCTGGAAACACCATATATTTT; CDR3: CASAGQLSGNTIYF
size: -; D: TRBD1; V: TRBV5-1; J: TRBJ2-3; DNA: TGCGCCAGCAGCCACCAGGGGGCGCCGGCAGATACGCAGTATTTT; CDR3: CASSHQGAPADTQYF
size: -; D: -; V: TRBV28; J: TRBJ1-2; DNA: TGTGCCAGCATACAAATTAGAGGGTACGGTGGCTACACCTTC; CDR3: CASIQIRGYGGYTF
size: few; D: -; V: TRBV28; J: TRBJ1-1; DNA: TGTGCCAGCAGCCAAGGGGGTACAGAAGCTTTCTTT; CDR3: CASSQGGTEAFF
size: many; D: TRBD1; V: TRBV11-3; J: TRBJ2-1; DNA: TGTGCCAGCAGCTTGGGAAAGGGACAGGGGAAAAAGTTCTTC; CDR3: CASSLGKGQGKKFF
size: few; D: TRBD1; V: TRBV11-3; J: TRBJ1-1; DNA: TGTGCCAGCAGCTTCTCGGACAGGGGCTCGGAAGCTTTCTTT; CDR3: CASSFSDRGSEAFF
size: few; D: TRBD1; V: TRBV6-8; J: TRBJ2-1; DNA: TGTGCCAGCAGCGCCCCCGGGACAGGCAACAATGAGCAGTTCTTC; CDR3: CASSAPGTGNNEQFF
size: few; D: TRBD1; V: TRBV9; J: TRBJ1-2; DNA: TGTGCCAGCAGCGTAGTAGGGACAGGGGAGTATGGCTACACCTTC; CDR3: CASSVVGTGEYGYTF
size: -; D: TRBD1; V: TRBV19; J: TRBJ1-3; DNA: TGTGCCAGTAGTAAATACAGGGGAGGAGATGGGCGAGCTGGAAACACCATATATTTT; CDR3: CASSKYRGGDGRAGNTIYF
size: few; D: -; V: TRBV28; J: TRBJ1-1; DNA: TGTGCCAGCACTGTCCCAGGGCAGAACACTGAAGCTTTCTTT; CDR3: CASTVPGQNTEAFF
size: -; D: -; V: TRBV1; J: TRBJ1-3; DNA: TGCGCCAGCAGCCAAGATGAGGGGGCTGGAAACACCATATATTTT; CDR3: CASSQDEGAGNTIYF
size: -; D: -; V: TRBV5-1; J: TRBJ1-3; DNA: TGCGCCAGCAGCTTGGAGAAGGGTTACGGGAACACCATATATTTT; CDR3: CASSLEKGYGNTIYF
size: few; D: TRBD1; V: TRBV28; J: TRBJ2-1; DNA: TGTGCCAGCAGTCCCGACAGGGGGCGTAATGAGCAGTTCTTC; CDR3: CASSPDRGRNEQFF
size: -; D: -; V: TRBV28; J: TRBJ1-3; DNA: TGTGCCAGCAGTTTATTAGGGGGAAGCTCAGGAAACACCATATATTTT; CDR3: CASSLLGGSSGNTIYF
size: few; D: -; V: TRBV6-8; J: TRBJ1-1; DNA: TGTGCCAGCAGAGGTCAAATGGACGCTGAAGCTTTCTTT; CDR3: CASRGQMDAEAFF
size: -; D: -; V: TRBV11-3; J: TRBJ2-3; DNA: TGTGCCAGCAGCTTATTAGCCCCTCAGATAACCACAGATACGCAGTATTTT; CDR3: CASSLLAPQITTDTQYF
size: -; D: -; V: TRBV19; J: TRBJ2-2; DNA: TGTGCCAGTAGGAGGGTAGACACCGGGGAGCTGTTTTTT; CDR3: CASRRVDTGELFF
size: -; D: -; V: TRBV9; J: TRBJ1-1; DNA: TGTGCCAGCAGCGCCGCCCTGAACACTGAAGCTTTCTTT; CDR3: CASSAALNTEAFF
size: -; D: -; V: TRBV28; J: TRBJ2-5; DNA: TGTGCCAGCAGTTCCGCGATCCAAGAGACCCAGTACTTC; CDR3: CASSSAIQETQYF
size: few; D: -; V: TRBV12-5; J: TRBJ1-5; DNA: TGTGCTAGTGGTTTTGAAGGGAGCAATCAGCCCCAGCATTTT; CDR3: CASGFEGSNQPQHF